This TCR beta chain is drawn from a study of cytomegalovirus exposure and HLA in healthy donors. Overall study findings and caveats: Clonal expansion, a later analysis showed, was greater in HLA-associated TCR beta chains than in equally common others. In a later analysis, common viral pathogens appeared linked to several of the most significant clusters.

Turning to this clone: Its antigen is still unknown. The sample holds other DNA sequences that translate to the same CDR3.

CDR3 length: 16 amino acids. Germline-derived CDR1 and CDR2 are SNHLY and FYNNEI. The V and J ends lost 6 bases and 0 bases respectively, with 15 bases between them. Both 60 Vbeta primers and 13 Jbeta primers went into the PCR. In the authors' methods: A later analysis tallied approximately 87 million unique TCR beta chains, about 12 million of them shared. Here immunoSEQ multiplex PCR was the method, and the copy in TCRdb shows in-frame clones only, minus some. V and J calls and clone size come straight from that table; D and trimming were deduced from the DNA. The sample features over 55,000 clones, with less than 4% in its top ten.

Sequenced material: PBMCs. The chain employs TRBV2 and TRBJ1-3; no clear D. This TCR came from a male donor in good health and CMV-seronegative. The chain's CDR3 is CASSLRQARSGNTIYF. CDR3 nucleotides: TGTGCCAGCAGCTTACGGCAGGCACGCTCTGGAAACACCATATATTTT.